These 19 T cell receptor beta chains were all obtained from the same sample, sequenced in a study of T cell changes during pregnancy in multiple sclerosis. The data were produced by immunoSEQ multiplex PCR, yet TCRdb's version contains in-frame clones alone and is incomplete. This sample has some 50,000 clones, with just over 90% found just once. Sequences were derived from CD4+ T cells from peripheral blood mononuclear cells, sampled in the second trimester of pregnancy. Every receptor here comes from a female donor with multiple sclerosis, enrolled in a pregnancy study.

This chain uses TRBV5-4 with TRBJ1-2, with a weak D call TRBD1 (6 bases). The germline V gene encodes CDR1 SGHNT and CDR2 YYREEE (reference sequence). The CDR3 is made up of 15 amino acids. Trimming took 1 base from V and 0 from J, leaving 10 bases between them. CDR3 nucleotide sequence: TGTGCCAGCAGCTTGAGGGGGGGTCCTAACTATGGCTACACCTTC. Amino acid sequence: CASSLRGGPNYGYTF.

The V call is TRBV30, the J call TRBJ2-1, with TRBD2 as a possible D gene (6 bases). In germline, CDR1 is GTSNPN, CDR2 SVGIG (reference sequence). V lost 0 bases and J lost 8, with 14 bases in between. The CDR3 covers 14 residues. DNA for the CDR3: TGTGCCTGGAGTGTACAGGAAGGGAGGCATGAGCAGTTCTTC. It specifies CAWSVQEGRHEQFF.

DNA of the CDR3: TGCAGCGTTGGGACAGGACGGGACACTGAAGCTTTCTTT. It specifies CSVGTGRDTEAFF. This rearrangement joins TRBV29-1 to TRBJ1-1, with 7 bases fitting TRBD1. The CDR3 is 13 residues long. The J segment lost 3 bases and the V segment lost 4 bases, leaving 5 bases of the junction unmatched. Germline CDR1 reads SQVTM; CDR2 reads ANQGSEA.

The chain has TRBV11-2 and TRBJ2-1; D is uncertain. Trimming shortened V by 2 bases and J by 8 bases, and 19 bases separated the two germline ends. This CDR3 comprises 16 residues. Germline values: CDR1 SGHAT, CDR2 FQNNGV. This CDR3 reads CASSLRPPGFGDEQFF. As DNA, the CDR3 is TGTGCCAGCAGCTTAAGGCCGCCCGGGTTTGGCGATGAGCAGTTCTTC.

V and J are TRBV29-1 and TRBJ2-7; 7 bases align to TRBD2. Germline CDR1 is SQVTM and CDR2 is ANQGSEA. CDR3 length: 12 residues. The V gene end was trimmed by 4 bases and the J gene end by 3 bases; junction bases not matched to a gene: 3. Here the CDR3 reads CSVGGGIYEQYF. The CDR3 nucleotides read TGCAGCGTTGGGGGGGGTATCTACGAGCAGTACTTC.

The J gene is TRBJ2-1, the V gene TRBV25-1, with 12 bases lining up with TRBD1. The CDR3 runs 14 residues. Germline values: CDR1 MGHDK, CDR2 SYGVNS. Unmatched junction bases numbered 5, after V lost 8 bases and J lost 6 bases. CDR3 in DNA: TGTGCCAGCCAACGGGGACAGGGGGCCAATGAGCAGTTCTTC. Translated, it gives CASQRGQGANEQFF.

The chain combines TRBV9 with TRBJ1-2, with D possibly TRBD1 on 6 matching bases. The CDR3 covers 14 residues. Germline CDR1 SGDLS, CDR2 YYNGEE. Trimming removed 6 bases from V and 7 bases from J, with 19 bases in between. CDR3 region: CASTPPTGFGGYTF. The CDR3 DNA sequence: TGTGCCAGCACACCGCCCACAGGGTTCGGTGGCTACACCTTC.

The gene calls are TRBV15 and TRBJ1-4; 11 nucleotides agree with TRBD1. CDR1 and CDR2 from the germline V gene are LNHNV and YYDKDF (reference sequence). The CDR3 totals 15 residues. The V segment lost 3 bases and the J segment 4 bases; nucleotides outside the gene matches: 1. The CDR3 nucleotides are TGTGCCACCAGCAGGGGACAGGGGGATAATGAAAAACTGTTTTTT. This codes for CATSRGQGDNEKLFF. Full variable domain (missing parts from reference TRBV15 and TRBJ1-4): DAMVIQNPRYQVTQFGKPVTLSCSQTLNHNVMYWYQQKSSQAPKLLFHYYDKDFNNEADTPDNFQSRRPNTSFCFLDIRSPGLGDTAMYLCATSRGQGDNEKLFFGSGTQLSVL.

This sequence joins TRBV14 and TRBJ1-1; a possible D gene is TRBD1 (5 bases). The V end lost 4 bases, the J end lost 0 bases, and 21 bases lay between the germline ends. The CDR3 consists of 18 residues. Per the germline V gene, CDR1 is SGHDN and CDR2 is FVKESK. This CDR3 reads CASSLRWGGVGMNTEAFF. CDR3 DNA: TGTGCCAGCAGCCTAAGGTGGGGGGGAGTTGGAATGAACACTGAAGCTTTCTTT.

This chain joins TRBV7-3 and TRBJ2-2, with 8 nucleotides matching TRBD2. The V gene end was trimmed by 2 bases and the J gene end by 4 bases; junction bases not matched to a gene: 6. This CDR3 has 16 residues. The germline CDR1 and CDR2 sequences are SGHTA and FQGTGA. CDR3 region: CASSLGLAAGTGELFF. The CDR3 nucleotides are TGTGCCAGCAGCTTAGGACTAGCAGCTGGCACCGGGGAGCTGTTTTTT.

This clone was picked up one time. J is TRBJ1-1 and V is TRBV5-1; TRBD1 matches at 10 bases. After removal of 4 bases from V and 4 bases from J, the junction contained 7 bases not matched to a gene. Germline lookup yields CDR1 SGHRS and CDR2 YFSETQ. The CDR3 has 15 amino acids. As DNA, the CDR3 is TGCGCCAGCAGCCGGACAGGGGGGTCAGGCACTGAAGCTTTCTTT. Amino acids: CASSRTGGSGTEAFF. Looking up the rest from reference TRBV5-1 and TRBJ1-1 gives the full variable domain: KAGVTQTPRYLIKTRGQQVTLSCSPISGHRSVSWYQQTPGQGLQFLFEYFSETQRNKGNFPGRFSGRQFSNSRSEMNVSTLELGDSALYLCASSRTGGSGTEAFFGQGTRLTVV.

CDR3 DNA: TGTGCCACCAGCAGTTGGACAGCCTACAATGAGCAGTTCTTC. Protein product: CATSSWTAYNEQFF. V usage is TRBV15 and J usage is TRBJ2-1; D might be TRBD1 (6 bases). The ends were cut back, 3 bases at V and 2 bases at J, with 8 bases in the middle. From germline, CDR1 is LNHNV and CDR2 YYDKDF (reference sequence). The CDR3 covers 14 residues.

The rearrangement joins TRBV10-3 to TRBJ1-1; D call uncertain. The CDR3 length is 18 residues. V was cut by 5 bases and J by 4 bases, with 26 bases left in between. CDR1 and CDR2 from the germline V gene are ENHRY and SYGVKD. CDR3 residues: CAISSNLRPGSLGTEAFF. The CDR3, as DNA: TGTGCCATCAGTTCAAACCTGAGACCGGGAAGTTTGGGCACTGAAGCTTTCTTT.

V is TRBV7-9 and J is TRBJ1-4; 7 bases match TRBD1. With 1 base clipped from V and 6 bases from J, the junction kept 5 bases outside the gene matches. This CDR3 is built from 15 residues. The germline CDR1 and CDR2 sequences are SEHNR and FQNEAQ (reference sequence). Here the CDR3 DNA reads TGTGCCAGCAGCTTAGACGGCAGGGGGGATGAAAAACTGTTTTTT. It encodes CASSLDGRGDEKLFF.

The CDR3, as DNA: TGTGCCAGCAGCGGCCCGGGACTACCCTACGAGCAGTACTTC. Its translation is CASSGPGLPYEQYF. V usage is TRBV5-4 and J usage is TRBJ2-7, with TRBD2 matching 7 bases. The V and J ends lost 4 bases and 2 bases, in that order; junction bases with no gene match: 6. There are 14 residues in the CDR3. Germline values: CDR1 SGHNT, CDR2 YYREEE (reference sequence).

The chain recombines TRBV10-3 with TRBJ1-1; 9 bases align to TRBD1. Losses at the gene ends were 0 bases for V and 2 bases for J; bases not matched to a gene: 7. The CDR3 runs 17 residues. Germline V lookup: CDR1 ENHRY, CDR2 SYGVKD. The CDR3 DNA reads TGTGCCATCAGTGAGTCGGGACAGGGAAGGGGAAACACTGAAGCTTTCTTT. Translation gives CAISESGQGRGNTEAFF.

The gene calls are TRBV6-1 and TRBJ2-7; 9 positions match TRBD1. V lost 2 bases to trimming and J lost 5 bases; unmatched junction nucleotides: 4. This CDR3 contains 14 residues. In germline, CDR1 is MNHNS, CDR2 SASEGT. The CDR3 DNA reads as TGTGCCAGCAGTGAACAAGGACAGGGGAACGAGCAGTACTTC. Amino acid sequence: CASSEQGQGNEQYF.

CDR3 sequence reads: CASSPKGLAYNEQFF. For the CDR3, the DNA is TGTGCCAGCAGCCCCAAGGGACTTGCCTACAATGAGCAGTTCTTC. The chain carries TRBV11-2 and TRBJ2-1; D may be TRBD2 (6 bases). The ends were cut back, 5 bases at V and 2 bases at J, with 13 bases in the middle. Looked up from germline, CDR1 is SGHAT and CDR2 is FQNNGV. This CDR3 region has 15 residues.

V usage is TRBV5-6 and J usage is TRBJ1-1; D uncertain. Germline values: CDR1 SGHDT, CDR2 YYEEEE. V lost 7 bases to trimming and J lost 4 bases, with 20 bases between them. The CDR3 contains 15 residues. Here the CDR3 reads CASLKMGAFSTEAFF. Here the CDR3 DNA reads TGTGCCAGCCTAAAAATGGGAGCTTTTTCCACTGAAGCTTTCTTT.